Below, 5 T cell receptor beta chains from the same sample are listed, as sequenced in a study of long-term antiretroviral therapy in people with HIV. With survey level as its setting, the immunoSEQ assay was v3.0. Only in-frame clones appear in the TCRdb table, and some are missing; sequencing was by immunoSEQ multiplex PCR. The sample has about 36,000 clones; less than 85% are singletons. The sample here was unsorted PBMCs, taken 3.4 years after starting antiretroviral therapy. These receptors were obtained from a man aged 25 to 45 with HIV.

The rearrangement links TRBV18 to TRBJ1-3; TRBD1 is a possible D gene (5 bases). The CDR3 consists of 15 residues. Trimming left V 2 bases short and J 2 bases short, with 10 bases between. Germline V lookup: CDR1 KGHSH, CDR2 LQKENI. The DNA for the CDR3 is TGTGCCAGCTCACCAGGGGCAGGCCCTGGAAACACCATATATTTT. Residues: CASSPGAGPGNTIYF.

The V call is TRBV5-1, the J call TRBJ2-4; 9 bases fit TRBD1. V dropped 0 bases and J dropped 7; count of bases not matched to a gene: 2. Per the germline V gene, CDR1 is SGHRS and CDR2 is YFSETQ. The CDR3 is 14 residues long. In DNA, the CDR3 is TGCGCCAGCAGCTTGGGGACAGGGGTGAACATTCAGTACTTC. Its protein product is CASSLGTGVNIQYF.

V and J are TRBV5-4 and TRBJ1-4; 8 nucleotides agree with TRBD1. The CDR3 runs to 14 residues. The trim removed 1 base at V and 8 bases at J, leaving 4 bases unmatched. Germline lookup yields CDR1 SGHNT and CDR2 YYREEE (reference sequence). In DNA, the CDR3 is TGTGCCAGCAGCTTGAAGCAGGGGGCGGAAAAACTGTTTTTT. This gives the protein CASSLKQGAEKLFF. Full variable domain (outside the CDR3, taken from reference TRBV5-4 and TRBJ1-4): ETGVTQSPTHLIKTRGQQVTLRCSSQSGHNTVSWYQQALGQGPQFIFQYYREEENGRGNFPPRFSGLQFPNYSSELNVNALELDDSALYLCASSLKQGAEKLFFGSGTQLSVL.

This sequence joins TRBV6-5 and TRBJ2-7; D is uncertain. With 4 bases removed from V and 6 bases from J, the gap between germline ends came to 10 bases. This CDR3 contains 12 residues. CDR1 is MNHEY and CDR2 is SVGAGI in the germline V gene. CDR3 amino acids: CASSFGPSEQYF. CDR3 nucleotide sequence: TGTGCCAGCAGTTTCGGCCCGTCCGAGCAGTACTTC.

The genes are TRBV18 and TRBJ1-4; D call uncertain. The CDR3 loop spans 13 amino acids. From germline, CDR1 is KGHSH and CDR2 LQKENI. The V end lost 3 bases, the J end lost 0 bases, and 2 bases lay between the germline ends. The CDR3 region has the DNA TGTGCCAGCTCACCTGCAACTAATGAAAAACTGTTTTTT. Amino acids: CASSPATNEKLFF.